The 13 T cell receptor beta chains in this list originate from one sample, sequenced in a study of T cells after yellow fever vaccination. Using its own MiXCR run on the 5' RACE reads, TCRdb lists one record per CDR3 protein. The profile covers about 50,000 distinct CDR3 sequences, with approximately 7% appearing a single time and about 40% taken by the ten largest. Sample: CD8+ T cells sorted from PBMCs, taken on the day of the first yellow fever vaccination. The source of these receptors is a young man who received the YFV17D yellow fever vaccine.

This clonotype was counted only a few times. The chain carries TRBV6-1 and TRBJ2-7; tentatively, D is TRBD2 (5 bases). V was clipped by 9 bases and J by 0 bases, with 12 bases between them. Germline CDR1 reads MNHNS; CDR2 reads SASEGT. This CDR3 has 13 residues. CDR3 DNA: TGTGCCAGGGACCGGGAAAGCTCCTACGAGCAGTACTTC. Its protein product is CARDRESSYEQYF.

The table lists this clonotype with many counts. J is TRBJ1-1 and V is TRBV4-1; D is uncertain. The V gene's germline CDR1 is MGHRA and CDR2 YSYEKL. Trimming cost V 3 bases and J 4 bases, with 12 bases left between them. CDR3 length: 14 amino acids. This CDR3 is CASSHPGRGTEAFF. The CDR3 bases are TGCGCCAGCAGCCATCCCGGTCGGGGCACTGAAGCTTTCTTT.

This clonotype was counted ten times or more. This rearrangement joins TRBV11-2 to TRBJ2-1; TRBD2 is a possible D gene (5 bases). The germline V gene encodes CDR1 SGHAT and CDR2 FQNNGV. The CDR3 runs to 15 residues. V was clipped by 0 bases and J by 0 bases, with 6 bases between them. The CDR3 here is CASSLDGDSYNEQFF. The DNA for the CDR3 is TGTGCCAGCAGCTTAGACGGGGACTCCTACAATGAGCAGTTCTTC.

This clonotype was counted between two and nine times. This chain uses TRBV6-5 with TRBJ1-1, with TRBD1 matching 8 bases. The germline V gene has CDR1 MNHEY and CDR2 SVGAGI. The length of the CDR3 is 14 residues. V shed 6 bases and J 1 base; nucleotides not matched to a gene: 4. The CDR3 is CASRYTGGNTEAFF. CDR3 in DNA: TGTGCCAGCAGGTACACAGGGGGGAACACTGAAGCTTTCTTT.

The chain uses TRBV12-3 or TRBV12-4 and TRBJ2-2; no clear D. With 7 bases removed from V and 4 bases from J, the gap between germline ends came to 19 bases. CDR3 length: 16 residues. CDR3 region: CASIPPGRQLTGELFF. CDR3 in DNA: TGTGCCAGCATCCCCCCCGGAAGGCAACTCACCGGGGAGCTGTTTTTT.

This clonotype was detected a few times. The chain has TRBV29-1 and TRBJ2-7, with 7 bases lining up with TRBD1. V lost 4 bases, J lost 0 bases, and 6 bases stayed unmatched. Germline CDR1 SQVTM, CDR2 ANQGSEA. The CDR3 has 14 residues. CDR3 sequence (DNA): TGCAGCGTTGGTCGGGACAGCCGCTCCTACGAGCAGTACTTC. It is translated as CSVGRDSRSYEQYF.

This chain connects TRBV29-1 to TRBJ2-4; D is perhaps TRBD2 (5 bases). Trimming stripped 3 bases from V and 6 bases from J, with 9 bases between. There are 12 residues in the CDR3. Germline values: CDR1 SQVTM, CDR2 ANQGSEA. The CDR3 DNA follows: TGCAGCGTTGAGGTCGGAGGAAACATTCAGTACTTC. Its translation: CSVEVGGNIQYF. Complete variable domain (other parts from reference TRBV29-1 and TRBJ2-4): SAVISQKPSRDICQRGTSLTIQCQVDSQVTMMFWYRQQPGQSLTLIATANQGSEATYESGFVIDKFPISRPNLTFSTLTVSNMSPEDSSIYLCSVEVGGNIQYFGAGTRLSVL.

This clonotype was recorded at least ten times. The chain links TRBV4-1 to TRBJ2-1, with D unclear. Germline lookup yields CDR1 MGHRA and CDR2 YSYEKL. Trimming removed 1 base from V and 4 bases from J, with 14 bases in between. The CDR3 spans 16 residues. The CDR3, as DNA: TGCGCCAGCAGCCAAGTTTTGGGATTGGTTTACAATGAGCAGTTCTTC. It specifies CASSQVLGLVYNEQFF.

This clonotype was counted many times. The chain couples TRBV6-2 or TRBV6-3 to TRBJ2-1; D is tentatively TRBD1 or TRBD2 (5 bases each). The CDR3 is 17 amino acids. Germline V gives CDR1 MNHEY, CDR2 SVGEGT. Trimming removed 4 bases from V and 5 bases from J, with 21 bases in between. The CDR3 DNA follows: TGTGCCAGCAGTTTTGGGTCAGGGACCCCCTGGAACAATGAGCAGTTCTTC. Its translation is CASSFGSGTPWNNEQFF.

This clonotype has ten or more counts. J is TRBJ2-5 and V is TRBV21-1; the table's D call of TRBD2 was not tested on the DNA. TRBV21-1 counts as a pseudogene. The CDR3 has 20 residues. CDR3 region: CASSSRGVLAGFRRRRTQYF. The CDR3 DNA reads TGTGCCAGCAGCTCCCGAGGGGTGCTAGCGGGGTTCCGACGACGACGGACCCAGTACTTC.

The chain couples TRBV7-8 to TRBJ2-2; 9 nucleotides match TRBD2. The length of the CDR3 is 17 residues. In germline, CDR1 is SGHVS, CDR2 FQNEAQ. V trimming: 2 bases; J trimming: 4 bases; junction bases outside the gene matches: 8. CDR3 amino acids: CASSLILGTSITGELFF. The CDR3 DNA is TGTGCCAGCAGCTTAATTTTGGGGACTAGCATCACCGGGGAGCTGTTTTTT.

A word on this clonotype: Sequence at one end of the junction differs from germline and may be a read error. V is TRBV12-3 or TRBV12-4 and J is TRBJ2-3; 11 nucleotides agree with TRBD2. This CDR3 spans 19 amino acids. CDR3 loop: CAISLIWGSGGGSTDTQYF. The CDR3 region has the DNA TGTGCCATCAGTTTAATCTGGGGTAGCGGGGGGGGCAGCACAGATACGCAGTATTTT.

Many counts were recorded for this clonotype. This sequence joins TRBV4-1 and TRBJ2-7; TRBD1 aligns across 11 bases. This CDR3 contains 16 residues. Germline assignment: CDR1 MGHRA and CDR2 YSYEKL. V lost 2 bases to trimming and J lost 2 bases; unmatched junction nucleotides: 5. The CDR3 coding sequence is TGCGCCAGCAGCCAAATCGGGACAGGGGGTACCTACGAGCAGTACTTC. It is translated as CASSQIGTGGTYEQYF.